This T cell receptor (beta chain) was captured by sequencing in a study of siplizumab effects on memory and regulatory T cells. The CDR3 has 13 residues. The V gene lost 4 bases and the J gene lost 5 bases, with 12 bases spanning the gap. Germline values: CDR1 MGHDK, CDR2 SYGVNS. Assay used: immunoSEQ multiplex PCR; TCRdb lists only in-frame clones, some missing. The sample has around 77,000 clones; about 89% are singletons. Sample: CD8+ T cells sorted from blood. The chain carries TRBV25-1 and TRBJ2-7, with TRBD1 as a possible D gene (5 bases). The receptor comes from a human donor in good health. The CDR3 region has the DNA TGTGCCAGCAGTGGGCAGGGTTCCCACGAGCAGTACTTC. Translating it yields CASSGQGSHEQYF.